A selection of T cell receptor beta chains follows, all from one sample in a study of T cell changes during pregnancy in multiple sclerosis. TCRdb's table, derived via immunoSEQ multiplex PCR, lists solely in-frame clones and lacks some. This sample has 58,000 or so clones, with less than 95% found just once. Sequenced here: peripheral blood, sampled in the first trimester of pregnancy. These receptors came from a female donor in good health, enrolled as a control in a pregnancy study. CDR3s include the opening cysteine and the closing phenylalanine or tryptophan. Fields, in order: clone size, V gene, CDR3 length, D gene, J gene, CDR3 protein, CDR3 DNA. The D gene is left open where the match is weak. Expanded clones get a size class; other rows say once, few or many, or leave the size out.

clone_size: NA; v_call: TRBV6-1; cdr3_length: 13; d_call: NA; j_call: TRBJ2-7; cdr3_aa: CASRIRVLYEQYF; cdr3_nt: TGTGCCAGCAGGATCAGGGTACTCTACGAGCAGTACTTC
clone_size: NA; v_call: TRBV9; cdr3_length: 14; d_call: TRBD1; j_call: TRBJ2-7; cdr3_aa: CASSMGQATYEQYF; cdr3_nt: TGTGCCAGCAGTATGGGACAGGCAACCTACGAGCAGTACTTC
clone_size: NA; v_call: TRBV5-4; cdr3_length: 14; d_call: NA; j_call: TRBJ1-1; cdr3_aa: CASSLPLRNTEAFF; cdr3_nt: TGTGCCAGCAGCTTGCCCCTAAGGAACACTGAAGCTTTCTTT
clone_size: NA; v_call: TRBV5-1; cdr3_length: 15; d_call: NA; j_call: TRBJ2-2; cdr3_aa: CASSGGSLNTGELFF; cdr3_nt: TGCGCCAGCAGCGGAGGCAGTTTGAACACCGGGGAGCTGTTTTTT
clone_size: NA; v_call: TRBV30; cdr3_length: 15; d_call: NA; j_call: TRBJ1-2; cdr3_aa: CAWTRLSGVNYGYTF; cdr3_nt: TGTGCCTGGACACGATTATCTGGAGTCAACTATGGCTACACCTTC
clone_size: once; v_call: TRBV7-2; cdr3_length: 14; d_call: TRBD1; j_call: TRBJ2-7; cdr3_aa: CASRSDTGVSEQYF; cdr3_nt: TGTGCCAGCAGATCCGACACAGGGGTGAGCGAGCAGTACTTC
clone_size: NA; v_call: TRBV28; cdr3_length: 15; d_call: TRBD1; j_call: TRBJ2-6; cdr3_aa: CASSLTGDGANVLTF; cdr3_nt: TGTGCCAGCAGTTTAACAGGGGATGGGGCCAACGTCCTGACTTTC
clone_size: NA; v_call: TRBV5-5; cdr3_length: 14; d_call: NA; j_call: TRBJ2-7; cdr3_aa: CASSLGLPSYEQYF; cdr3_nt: TGTGCCAGCAGCTTGGGACTACCCTCCTACGAGCAGTACTTC
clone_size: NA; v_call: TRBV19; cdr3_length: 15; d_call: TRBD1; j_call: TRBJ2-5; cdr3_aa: CASSPGQGIQETQYF; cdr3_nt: TGTGCCAGTAGTCCCGGACAGGGAATACAAGAGACCCAGTACTTC
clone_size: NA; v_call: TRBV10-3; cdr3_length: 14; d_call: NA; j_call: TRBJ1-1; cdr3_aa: CAISAGRLDTEAFF; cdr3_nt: TGTGCCATCTCTGCAGGGCGTCTGGACACTGAAGCTTTCTTT
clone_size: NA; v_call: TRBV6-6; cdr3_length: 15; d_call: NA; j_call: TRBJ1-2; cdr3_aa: CASTRPAPVEYGYTF; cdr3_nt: TGTGCCAGCACCCGCCCGGCCCCAGTGGAGTATGGCTACACCTTC
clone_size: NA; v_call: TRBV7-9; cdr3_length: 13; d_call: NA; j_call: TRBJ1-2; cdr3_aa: CASVLVAGHGYTF; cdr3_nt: TGTGCCAGCGTCTTAGTGGCAGGGCATGGCTACACCTTC
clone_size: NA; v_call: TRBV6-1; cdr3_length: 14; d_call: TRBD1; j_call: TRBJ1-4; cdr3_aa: CASTSTGGLRKLFF; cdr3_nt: TGTGCCAGCACCTCCACAGGGGGTCTTAGAAAACTGTTTTTT
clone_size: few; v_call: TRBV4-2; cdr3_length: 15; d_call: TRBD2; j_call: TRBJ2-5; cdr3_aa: CASSQDRGGQETQYF; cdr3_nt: TGTGCCAGCAGCCAAGATCGGGGGGGCCAAGAGACCCAGTACTTC
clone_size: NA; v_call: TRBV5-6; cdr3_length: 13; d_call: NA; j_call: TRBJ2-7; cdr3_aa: CASSFGGFYEQYF; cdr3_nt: TGTGCCAGCAGCTTCGGCGGCTTCTACGAGCAGTACTTC
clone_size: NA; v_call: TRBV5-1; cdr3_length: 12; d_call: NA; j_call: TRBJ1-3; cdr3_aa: CASSPTGNTIYF; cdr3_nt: TGCGCCAGCAGCCCAACAGGAAACACCATATATTTT
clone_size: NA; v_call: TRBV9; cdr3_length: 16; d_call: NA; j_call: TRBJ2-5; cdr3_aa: CASSATGLEYQETQYF; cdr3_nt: TGTGCCAGCAGCGCCACAGGGTTGGAGTACCAAGAGACCCAGTACTTC
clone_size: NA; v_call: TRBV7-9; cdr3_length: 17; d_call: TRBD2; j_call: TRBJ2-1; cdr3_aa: CASSPRTSGRAAYEQFF; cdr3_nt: TGTGCCAGCAGCCCCCGGACTAGCGGGAGGGCCGCATATGAGCAGTTCTTC
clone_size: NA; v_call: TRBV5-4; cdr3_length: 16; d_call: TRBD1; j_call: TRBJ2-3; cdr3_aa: CASSYTGTGVTDTQYF; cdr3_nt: TGTGCCAGCAGTTATACCGGGACAGGGGTCACAGATACGCAGTATTTT
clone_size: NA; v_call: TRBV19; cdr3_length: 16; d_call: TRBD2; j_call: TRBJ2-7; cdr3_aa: CASSIRASGGTYEQYF; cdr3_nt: TGTGCCAGTAGTATTAGGGCTAGCGGGGGCACGTACGAGCAGTACTTC
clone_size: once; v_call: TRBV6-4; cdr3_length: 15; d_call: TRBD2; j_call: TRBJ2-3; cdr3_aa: CASSESSGSTDTQYF; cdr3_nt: TGTGCCAGCAGTGAATCTAGCGGGAGCACAGATACGCAGTATTTT
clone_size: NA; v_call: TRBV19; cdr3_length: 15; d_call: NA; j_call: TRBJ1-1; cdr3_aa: CASMAPVGGPTEAFF; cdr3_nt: TGTGCCAGTATGGCCCCAGTAGGGGGTCCCACTGAAGCTTTCTTT
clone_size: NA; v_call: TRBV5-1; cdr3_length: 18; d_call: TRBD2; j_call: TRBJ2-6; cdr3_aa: CASSYFSGRYSGANVLTF; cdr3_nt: TGCGCCAGCAGCTATTTCAGCGGGAGGTATTCTGGGGCCAACGTCCTGACTTTC
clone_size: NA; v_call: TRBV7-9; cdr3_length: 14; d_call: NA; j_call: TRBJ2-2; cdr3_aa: CASSSNLVAGELFF; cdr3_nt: TGTGCCAGCAGCTCGAACCTAGTGGCCGGGGAGCTGTTTTTT
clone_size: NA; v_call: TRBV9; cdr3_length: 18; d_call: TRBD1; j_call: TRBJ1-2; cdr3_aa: CASSVATRQGDGGYGYTF; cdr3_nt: TGTGCCAGCAGCGTAGCTACGAGACAGGGGGACGGCGGCTATGGCTACACCTTC
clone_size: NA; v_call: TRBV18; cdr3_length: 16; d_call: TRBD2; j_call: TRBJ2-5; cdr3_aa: CASSPLAAGREETQYF; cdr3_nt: TGTGCCAGCTCACCCCTCGCCGCGGGGAGGGAGGAGACCCAGTACTTC
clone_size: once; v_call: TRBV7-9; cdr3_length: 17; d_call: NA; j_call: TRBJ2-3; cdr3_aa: CASSSRPGAYMADTQYF; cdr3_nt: TGTGCCAGCAGCTCAAGACCGGGAGCTTATATGGCAGATACGCAGTATTTT